This T cell receptor (beta chain) comes out of a study of T cells in Graves' hyperthyroidism and ophthalmopathy. As for this clonotype: Antigen unknown.

What was amplified from RNA transcripts were TCR beta CDR3 regions. First-round RT-PCR with HTBI primers amplified the TCR CDR3 region. In TCRdb, the multiplex PCR reads were re-called with MiXCR into one record per CDR3 protein. Altogether approximately 870,000 distinct CDR3 sequences are present, roughly 40% being singletons, with the ten largest covering over 8%. The CDR3 spans 18 residues. CDR1 SGHKS and CDR2 YYEKEE come from the germline V gene (reference sequence). V trimming: 4 bases; J trimming: 0 bases; junction bases outside the gene matches: 8. Study results and limitations: Ophthalmopathy and stable hyperthyroidism were separated by a 13 V-J model.

The chain combines TRBV5-5 with TRBJ2-6, with TRBD1 matching 9 bases. The sequencing sample was made of blood. This clonotype was sampled from a man aged 18 to 35 with Graves' hyperthyroidism. The DNA of the CDR3 is TGTGCCAGCAGCGGAAGGACAGGGGCCTTCTCTGGGGCCAACGTCCTGACTTTC. Encoded protein: CASSGRTGAFSGANVLTF.